This T cell receptor beta chain came from a study of OX40 agonist ivuxolimab in advanced cancers. Across the whole study: Earlier treatment with anti-PD-1, anti-PD-L1 or anti-CTLA-4 was permitted, and 35% to 45% had received some. Notes on the study in general: At 0.1 to 3.0 mg/kg and by week 6, CD4+ and CD8+ T cells in the blood had expanded clonally. Mean expanded clone counts were higher in CD8+ than CD4+ T cells.

Regarding this clone: Antigen unknown.

Generated by immunoSEQ multiplex PCR, the TCRdb table keeps only in-frame clones and is missing some. The sample consists of roughly 40,000 clones, around 93% of them appearing once. Sample: CD4+ or CD8+ T cells sorted from blood, taken in a trial of the OX40 agonist ivuxolimab. The clonotype originates from an adult with an advanced solid tumor such as melanoma, head and neck, liver or kidney cancer.

The CDR3 sequence: CASSRDLSPNQPQHF. In DNA, the CDR3 is TGTGCCAGCAGCCGTGACCTATCCCCTAATCAGCCCCAGCATTTT. The chain is built from TRBV7-2 and TRBJ1-5; D unresolved. V was trimmed by 5 bases and J by 4 bases, leaving 15 bases between them. Germline V gene lookup returns CDR1 SGHTA and CDR2 FQGNSA. The CDR3 runs 15 residues.